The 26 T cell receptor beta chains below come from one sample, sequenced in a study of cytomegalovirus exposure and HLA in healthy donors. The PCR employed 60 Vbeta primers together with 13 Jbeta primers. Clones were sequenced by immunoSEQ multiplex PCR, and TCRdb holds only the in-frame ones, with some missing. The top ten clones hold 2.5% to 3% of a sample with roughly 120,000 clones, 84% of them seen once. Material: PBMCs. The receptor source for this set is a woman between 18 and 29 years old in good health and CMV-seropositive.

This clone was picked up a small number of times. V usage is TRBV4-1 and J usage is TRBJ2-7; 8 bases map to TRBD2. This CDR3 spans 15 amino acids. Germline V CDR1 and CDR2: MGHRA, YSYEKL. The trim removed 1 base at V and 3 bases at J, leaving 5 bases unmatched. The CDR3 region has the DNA TGCGCCAGCAGCCAAGTCGGGGGGGCCAGCTACGAGCAGTACTTC. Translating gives CASSQVGGASYEQYF.

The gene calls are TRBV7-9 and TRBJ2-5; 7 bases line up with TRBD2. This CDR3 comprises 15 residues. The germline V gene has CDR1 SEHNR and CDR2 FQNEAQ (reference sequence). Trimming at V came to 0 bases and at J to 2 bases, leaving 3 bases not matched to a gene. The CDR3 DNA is TGTGCCAGCAGCTTAGCATTGCGGGAGCAAGAGACCCAGTACTTC. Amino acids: CASSLALREQETQYF.

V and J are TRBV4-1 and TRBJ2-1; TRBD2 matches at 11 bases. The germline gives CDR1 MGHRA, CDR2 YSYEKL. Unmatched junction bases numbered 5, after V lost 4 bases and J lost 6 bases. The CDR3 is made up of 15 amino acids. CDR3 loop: CASSLSGGALNEQFF. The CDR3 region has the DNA TGCGCCAGCAGCCTTAGCGGGGGGGCCCTCAATGAGCAGTTCTTC.

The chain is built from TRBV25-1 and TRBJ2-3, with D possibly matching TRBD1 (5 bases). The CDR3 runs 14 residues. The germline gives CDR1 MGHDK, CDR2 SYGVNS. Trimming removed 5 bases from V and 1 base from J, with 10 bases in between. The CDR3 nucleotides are TGTGCCAGCAGTCCATTGACAGGCACAGATACGCAGTATTTT. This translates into CASSPLTGTDTQYF. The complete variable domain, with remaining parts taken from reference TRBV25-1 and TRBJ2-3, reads EADIYQTPRYLVIGTGKKITLECSQTMGHDKMYWYQQDPGMELHLIHYSYGVNSTEKGDLSSESTVSRIRTEHFPLTLESARPSHTSQYLCASSPLTGTDTQYFGPGTRLTVL.

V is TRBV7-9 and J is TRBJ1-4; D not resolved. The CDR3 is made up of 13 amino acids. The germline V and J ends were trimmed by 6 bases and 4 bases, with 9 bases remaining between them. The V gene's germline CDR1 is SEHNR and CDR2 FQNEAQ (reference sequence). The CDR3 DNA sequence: TGTGCCAGCAGAGCAACGGGTAATGAAAAACTGTTTTTT. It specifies CASRATGNEKLFF. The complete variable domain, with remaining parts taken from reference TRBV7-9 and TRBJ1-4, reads DTGVSQNPRHKITKRGQNVTFRCDPISEHNRLYWYRQTLGQGPEFLTYFQNEAQLEKSRLLSDRFSAERPKGSFSTLEIQRTEQGDSAMYLCASRATGNEKLFFGSGTQLSVL.

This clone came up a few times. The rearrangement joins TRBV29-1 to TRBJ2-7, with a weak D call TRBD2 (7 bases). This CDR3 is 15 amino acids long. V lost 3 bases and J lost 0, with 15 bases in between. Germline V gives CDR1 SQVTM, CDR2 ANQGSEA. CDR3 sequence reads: CSVDGAGASSYEQYF. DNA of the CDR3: TGCAGCGTTGACGGGGCGGGGGCGTCCTCCTACGAGCAGTACTTC.

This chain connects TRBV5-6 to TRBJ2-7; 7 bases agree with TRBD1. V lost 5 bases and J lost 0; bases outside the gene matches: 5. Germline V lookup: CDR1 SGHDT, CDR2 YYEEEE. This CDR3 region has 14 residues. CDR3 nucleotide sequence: TGTGCCAGCAGGAAGAAGGGGGCCTCCTACGAGCAGTACTTC. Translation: CASRKKGASYEQYF.

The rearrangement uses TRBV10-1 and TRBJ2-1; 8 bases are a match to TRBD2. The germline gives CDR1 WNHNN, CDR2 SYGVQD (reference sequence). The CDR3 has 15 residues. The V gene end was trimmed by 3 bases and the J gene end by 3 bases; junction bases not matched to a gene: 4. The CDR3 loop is CASSDSGGLYNEQFF. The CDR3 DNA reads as TGCGCCAGCAGTGACTCGGGGGGGCTCTACAATGAGCAGTTCTTC.

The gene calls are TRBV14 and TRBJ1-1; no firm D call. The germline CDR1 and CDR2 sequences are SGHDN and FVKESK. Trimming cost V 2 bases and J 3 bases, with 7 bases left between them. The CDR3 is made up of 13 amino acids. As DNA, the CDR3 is TGTGCCAGCAGCCAAACGGGGTACACTGAAGCTTTCTTT. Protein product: CASSQTGYTEAFF.

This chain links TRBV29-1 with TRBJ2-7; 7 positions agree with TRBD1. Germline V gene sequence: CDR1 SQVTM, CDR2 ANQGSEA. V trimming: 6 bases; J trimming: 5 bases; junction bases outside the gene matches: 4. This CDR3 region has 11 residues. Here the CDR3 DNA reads TGCAGCGTAGCAACAGGGGACGAGCAGTACTTC. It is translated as CSVATGDEQYF.

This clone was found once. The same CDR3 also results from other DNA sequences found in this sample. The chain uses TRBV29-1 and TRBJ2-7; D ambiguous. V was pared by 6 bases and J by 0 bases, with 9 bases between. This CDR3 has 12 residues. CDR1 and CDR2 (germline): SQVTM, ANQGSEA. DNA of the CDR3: TGCAGCGTGGAGAGCAACTCCTACGAGCAGTACTTC. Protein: CSVESNSYEQYF.

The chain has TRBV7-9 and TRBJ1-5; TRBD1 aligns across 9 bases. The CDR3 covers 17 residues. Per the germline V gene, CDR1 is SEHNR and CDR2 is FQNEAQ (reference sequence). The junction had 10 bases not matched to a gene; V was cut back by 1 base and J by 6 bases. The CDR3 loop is CASSLGGGQGTSQPQHF. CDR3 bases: TGTGCCAGCAGCTTAGGGGGGGGACAGGGTACGAGTCAGCCCCAGCATTTT.

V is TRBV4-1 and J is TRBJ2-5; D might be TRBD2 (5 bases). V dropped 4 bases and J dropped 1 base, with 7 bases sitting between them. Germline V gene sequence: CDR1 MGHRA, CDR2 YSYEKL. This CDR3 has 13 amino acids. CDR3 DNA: TGCGCCAGCAGCCTCGGGATCCAAGAGACCCAGTACTTC. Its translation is CASSLGIQETQYF.

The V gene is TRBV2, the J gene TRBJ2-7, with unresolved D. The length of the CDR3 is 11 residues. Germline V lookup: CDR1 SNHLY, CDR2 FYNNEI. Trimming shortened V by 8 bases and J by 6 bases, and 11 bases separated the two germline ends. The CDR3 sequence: CASRGTIEQYF. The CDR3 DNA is TGTGCCAGCCGTGGTACAATCGAGCAGTACTTC.

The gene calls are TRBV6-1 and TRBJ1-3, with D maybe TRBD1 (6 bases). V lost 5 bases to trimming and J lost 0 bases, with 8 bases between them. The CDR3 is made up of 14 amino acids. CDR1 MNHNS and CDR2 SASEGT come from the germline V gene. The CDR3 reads CASSRGGSGNTIYF. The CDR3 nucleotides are TGTGCCAGCAGTAGAGGGGGCTCTGGAAACACCATATATTTT.

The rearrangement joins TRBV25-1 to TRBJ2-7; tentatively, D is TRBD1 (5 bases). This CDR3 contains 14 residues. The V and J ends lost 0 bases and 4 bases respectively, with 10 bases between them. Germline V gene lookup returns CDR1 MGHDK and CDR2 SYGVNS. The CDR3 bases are TGTGCCAGCAGTGAATATAAGGGGCTTTACGAGCAGTACTTC. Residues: CASSEYKGLYEQYF.

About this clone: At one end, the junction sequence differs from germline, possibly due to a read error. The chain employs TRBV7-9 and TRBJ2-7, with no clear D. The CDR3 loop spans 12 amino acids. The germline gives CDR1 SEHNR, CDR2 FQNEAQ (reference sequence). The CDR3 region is CSSSPQDYEQYF. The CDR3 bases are TGTTCCAGCAGCCCCCAGGACTACGAGCAGTACTTC. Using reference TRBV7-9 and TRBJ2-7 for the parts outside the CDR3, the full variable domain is DTGVSQNPRHKITKRGQNVTFRCDPISEHNRLYWYRQTLGQGPEFLTYFQNEAQLEKSRLLSDRFSAERPKGSFSTLEIQRTEQGDSAMYLCSSSPQDYEQYFGPGTRLTVT.

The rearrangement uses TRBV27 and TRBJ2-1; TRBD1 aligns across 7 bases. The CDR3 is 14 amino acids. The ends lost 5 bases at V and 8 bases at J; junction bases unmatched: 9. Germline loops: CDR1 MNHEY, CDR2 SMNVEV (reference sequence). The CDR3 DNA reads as TGTGCCAGCAGTCCTCAAGGGGGCCATCATGAGCAGTTCTTC. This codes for CASSPQGGHHEQFF.

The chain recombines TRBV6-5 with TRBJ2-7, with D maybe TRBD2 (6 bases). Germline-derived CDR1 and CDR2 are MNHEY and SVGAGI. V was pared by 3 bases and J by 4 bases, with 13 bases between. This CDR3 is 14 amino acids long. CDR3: CASSYREFEYEQYF. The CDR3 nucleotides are TGTGCCAGCAGTTATCGGGAGTTTGAATACGAGCAGTACTTC.

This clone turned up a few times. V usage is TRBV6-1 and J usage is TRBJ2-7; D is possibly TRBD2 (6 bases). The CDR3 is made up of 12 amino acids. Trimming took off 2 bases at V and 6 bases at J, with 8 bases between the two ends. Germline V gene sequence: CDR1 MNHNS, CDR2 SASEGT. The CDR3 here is CASSERRGEQYF. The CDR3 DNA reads TGTGCCAGCAGTGAAAGGAGGGGCGAGCAGTACTTC.

The chain's CDR3 is CASSIRAGDEQFF. The CDR3 DNA reads TGTGCCAGTAGTATTAGGGCAGGGGATGAGCAGTTCTTC. This chain uses TRBV19 with TRBJ2-1; D perhaps matches TRBD1 (6 bases). Germline CDR1 LNHDA, CDR2 SQIVND (reference sequence). There are 13 residues in the CDR3. V lost 3 bases to trimming and J lost 8 bases, with 11 bases between them.

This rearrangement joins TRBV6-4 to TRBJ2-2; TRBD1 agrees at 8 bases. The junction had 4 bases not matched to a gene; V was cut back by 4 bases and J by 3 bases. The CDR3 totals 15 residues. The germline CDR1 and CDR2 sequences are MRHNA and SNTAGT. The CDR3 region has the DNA TGTGCCAGCAGTGCCCAGGGGGCCGACACCGGGGAGCTGTTTTTT. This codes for CASSAQGADTGELFF.

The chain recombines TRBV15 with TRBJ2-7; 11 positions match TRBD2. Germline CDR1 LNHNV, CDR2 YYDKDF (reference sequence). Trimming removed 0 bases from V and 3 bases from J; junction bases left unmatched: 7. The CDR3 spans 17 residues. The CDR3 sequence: CATSRDPPTSGDYEQYF. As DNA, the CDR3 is TGTGCCACCAGCAGAGACCCCCCGACTAGCGGGGACTACGAGCAGTACTTC.

The CDR3 loop is CASSQAMDRPTDTQYF. The CDR3, as DNA: TGCGCCAGCAGCCAAGCGATGGACAGACCCACAGATACGCAGTATTTT. The rearrangement uses TRBV4-1 and TRBJ2-3; TRBD1 might be the D (6 bases). The V and J ends lost 1 base and 2 bases respectively, with 13 bases between them. The CDR3 covers 16 residues. Germline CDR1 and CDR2: MGHRA and YSYEKL.

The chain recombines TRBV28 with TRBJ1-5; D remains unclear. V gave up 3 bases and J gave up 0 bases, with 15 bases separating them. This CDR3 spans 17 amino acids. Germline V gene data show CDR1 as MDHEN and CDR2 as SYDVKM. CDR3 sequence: CASSLGRGGFSNQPQHF. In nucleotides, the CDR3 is TGTGCCAGCAGTTTGGGCCGGGGAGGATTTAGCAATCAGCCCCAGCATTTT.

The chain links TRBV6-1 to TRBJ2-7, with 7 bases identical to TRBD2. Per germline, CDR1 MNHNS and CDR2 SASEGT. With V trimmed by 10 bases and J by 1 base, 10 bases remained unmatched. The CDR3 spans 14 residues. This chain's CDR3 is CATLEGTNSYEQYF. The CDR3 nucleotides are TGTGCCACCCTTGAGGGGACTAATTCCTACGAGCAGTACTTC.